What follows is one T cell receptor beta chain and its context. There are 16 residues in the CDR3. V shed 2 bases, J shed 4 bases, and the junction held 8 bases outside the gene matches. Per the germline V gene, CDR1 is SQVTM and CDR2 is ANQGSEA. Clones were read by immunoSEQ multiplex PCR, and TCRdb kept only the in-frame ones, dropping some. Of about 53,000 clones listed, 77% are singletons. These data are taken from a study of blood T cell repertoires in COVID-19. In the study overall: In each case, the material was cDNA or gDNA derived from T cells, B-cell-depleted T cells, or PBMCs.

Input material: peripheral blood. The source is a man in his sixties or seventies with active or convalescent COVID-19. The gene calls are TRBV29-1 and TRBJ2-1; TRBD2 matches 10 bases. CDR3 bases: TGCAGCGTTGAAAGTAGCGGGAGGACAGGGTACAATGAGCAGTTCTTC. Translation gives CSVESSGRTGYNEQFF.